One and the same sample provided the 24 T cell receptor beta chains below, sequenced in a study of blood T cell repertoires in COVID-19. Profiling relied on immunoSEQ multiplex PCR, and the TCRdb table lists in-frame clones only, not all of them. The sample carries 130,000 or so clones, roughly 83% recorded once. The sample taken for sequencing was PBMCs or T cells enriched from blood (not recorded which). These receptors all come from a man aged 50-60 years who had recovered from COVID-19.

The genes are TRBV7-2 and TRBJ2-3; TRBD2 matches 9 bases. Germline V CDR1 and CDR2: SGHTA, FQGNSA. The CDR3 is made up of 16 amino acids. J gave up 1 base and V 1 base, and 3 bases lay outside the gene matches. CDR3 nucleotides: TGTGCCAGCAGCTTAGATGAGCGGGGGGGCACAGATACGCAGTATTTT. It encodes CASSLDERGGTDTQYF.

The chain joins TRBV28 to TRBJ2-3, with 7 bases matching TRBD1. The ends lost 6 bases at V and 2 bases at J; junction bases unmatched: 2. The CDR3 loop spans 13 amino acids. Germline V gene sequence: CDR1 MDHEN, CDR2 SYDVKM. CDR3 nucleotides: TGTGCCAGCAGCGGACAGGCCACAGATACGCAGTATTTT. Protein: CASSGQATDTQYF.

The chain combines TRBV9 with TRBJ2-1, with D possibly TRBD1 on 6 matching bases. The CDR3 is 15 residues long. Trimming left V 0 bases short and J 10 bases short, with 17 bases between. Germline V CDR1 and CDR2: SGDLS, YYNGEE. The CDR3 protein is CASSVGTGRFQEQFF. CDR3 DNA: TGTGCCAGCAGCGTAGGAACAGGGCGTTTCCAGGAGCAGTTCTTC.

V is TRBV9 and J is TRBJ2-3; 13 bases fit TRBD2. V was pared by 4 bases and J by 2 bases, with 4 bases of the junction left unmatched. The germline CDR1 and CDR2 sequences are SGDLS and YYNGEE. The CDR3 totals 16 residues. CDR3 nucleotide sequence: TGTGCCAGCAGCAAGGGACTAGCGGGGATCACAGATACGCAGTATTTT. Amino acid sequence: CASSKGLAGITDTQYF.

The chain employs TRBV25-1 and TRBJ2-1; TRBD1 might be the D (6 bases). This CDR3 comprises 11 residues. CDR1 MGHDK and CDR2 SYGVNS come from the germline V gene. Trimming cost V 6 bases and J 9 bases, with 9 bases left between them. In DNA, the CDR3 is TGTGCCAGCAGAACAGGGTCTGAGCAGTTCTTC. This translates into CASRTGSEQFF.

The V and J genes are TRBV23-1 and TRBJ1-2; D is possibly TRBD1 (5 bases). TRBV23-1 is recorded as an ORF, its role being uncertain. Trimming removed 6 bases from V and 5 bases from J, with 22 bases in between. The CDR3 runs to 16 residues. CDR3 amino acids: CASSPSGENPQYGYTF. For the CDR3, the DNA is TGCGCCAGCAGCCCTTCGGGGGAGAACCCCCAATATGGCTACACCTTC.

The chain links TRBV7-8 to TRBJ2-1; 10 nucleotides align to TRBD2. The length of the CDR3 is 14 residues. From germline, CDR1 is SGHVS and CDR2 FQNEAQ. V was pared by 7 bases and J by 5 bases, with 5 bases of the junction left unmatched. The CDR3 DNA is TGTGCCAGCAACAGCGGGGGGGCTGACAATGAGCAGTTCTTC. This codes for CASNSGGADNEQFF.

In its sample, this clone was seen a few times. This specimen includes other DNA sequences encoding the same CDR3. V usage is TRBV5-1 and J usage is TRBJ2-1, with 11 bases that match TRBD2. CDR3 length: 14 amino acids. J was trimmed by 4 bases and V by 6 bases; bases with no gene match: 3. Germline CDR1 is SGHRS and CDR2 is YFSETQ. This CDR3 reads CASTSGGLYNEQFF. The DNA of the CDR3 is TGCGCCAGCACTAGCGGGGGGCTATACAATGAGCAGTTCTTC.

This clone was seen only a few times. The V and J genes are TRBV7-2 and TRBJ2-7; 15 nucleotides line up with TRBD2. The CDR3 is 19 residues long. Germline V gene data show CDR1 as SGHTA and CDR2 as FQGNSA. V shed 0 bases and J 1 base; nucleotides not matched to a gene: 7. CDR3 nucleotides: TGTGCCAGCAGCTTAGCGACGGGACTAGCGGGGGGCATATCCTACGAGCAGTACTTC. Its protein product is CASSLATGLAGGISYEQYF.

The chain carries TRBV19 and TRBJ2-7; tentative D call: TRBD1 (6 bases). The V and J ends lost 3 bases and 2 bases respectively, with 20 bases between them. Germline CDR1 is LNHDA and CDR2 is SQIVND (reference sequence). CDR3 length equals 17 residues. The CDR3 is CASSMSGNRAKPYEQYF. CDR3 DNA sequence: TGTGCCAGTAGTATGAGCGGTAACAGGGCTAAACCCTACGAGCAGTACTTC.

CDR3 DNA: TGCGCCAGCAGCCAAGATCGAGGAGTTGTCAATCAGCCCCAGCATTTT. This translates into CASSQDRGVVNQPQHF. The chain uses TRBV4-3 and TRBJ1-5; D not certain. Germline CDR1 reads LGHNA; CDR2 reads YSLEER. With 0 bases removed from V and 3 bases from J, the gap between germline ends came to 12 bases. The CDR3 sequence is 16 residues long.

The V call is TRBV19, the J call TRBJ2-3; 11 nucleotides agree with TRBD2. The germline V gene has CDR1 LNHDA and CDR2 SQIVND (reference sequence). The CDR3 consists of 14 residues. V gave up 10 bases and J gave up 8 bases; unmatched junction bases: 11. The CDR3 loop is CATSGTSGMGTQYF. The CDR3 DNA reads as TGTGCCACCAGCGGGACTAGCGGAATGGGTACGCAGTATTTT. The full variable domain, in which reference TRBV19 and TRBJ2-3 provide the parts outside the CDR3, is DGGITQSPKYLFRKEGQNVTLSCEQNLNHDAMYWYRQDPGQGLRLIYYSQIVNDFQKGDIAEGYSVSREKKESFPLTVTSAQKNPTAFYLCATSGTSGMGTQYFGPGTRLTVL.

This chain joins TRBV12-5 and TRBJ1-6, with TRBD1 identical over 7 bases. The CDR3 consists of 17 residues. V shed 0 bases and J 7 bases; nucleotides not matched to a gene: 9. Germline V CDR1 and CDR2: LGHNT, FRNRAP. The CDR3 DNA follows: TGTGCTAGTGGTTTGGTTTTGACAGGGAACGACAATTCACCCCTCCACTTT. Translated, it gives CASGLVLTGNDNSPLHF.

V gene TRBV5-4 combines with J gene TRBJ2-1; D is ambiguous. The CDR3 is 15 amino acids. Trimming cost V 4 bases and J 0 bases, with 11 bases left between them. Per the germline V gene, CDR1 is SGHNT and CDR2 is YYREEE (reference sequence). CDR3 in amino acids: CASSLDQSSYNEQFF. The CDR3 DNA reads as TGTGCCAGCAGCCTAGACCAGAGCTCCTACAATGAGCAGTTCTTC.

The rearrangement links TRBV7-2 to TRBJ2-3; 11 bases agree with TRBD2. The V and J ends lost 5 bases and 1 base, in that order; junction bases with no gene match: 5. Germline lookup yields CDR1 SGHTA and CDR2 FQGNSA. This CDR3 region has 16 residues. The CDR3 DNA reads as TGTGCCAGCAGCCCCTTACTAGCGGGGGGCACAGATACGCAGTATTTT. Amino acid sequence: CASSPLLAGGTDTQYF.

V and J are TRBV5-1 and TRBJ2-7; tentative D call: TRBD1 (6 bases). Trimming removed 3 bases at V and 3 bases at J, with 13 bases between. This CDR3 has 14 amino acids. Per germline, CDR1 SGHRS and CDR2 YFSETQ. CDR3 residues: CASSYTGTNYEQYF. The CDR3 coding sequence is TGCGCCAGCAGCTATACCGGGACAAACTACGAGCAGTACTTC.

The chain joins TRBV5-8 to TRBJ2-2; 7 bases line up with TRBD2. From germline, CDR1 is SGHTS and CDR2 YDEGEE. The J segment lost 2 bases and the V segment lost 6 bases, leaving 4 bases of the junction unmatched. This CDR3 is 14 amino acids long. CDR3 sequence: CASTAGLNTGELFF. In DNA, the CDR3 is TGTGCCAGCACAGCGGGACTTAACACCGGGGAGCTGTTTTTT.

The chain uses TRBV2 and TRBJ2-4, with D maybe TRBD1 (5 bases). The germline CDR1 and CDR2 sequences are SNHLY and FYNNEI. CDR3 length: 17 residues. Trimming shortened V by 0 bases and J by 1 base, and 13 bases separated the two germline ends. This chain's CDR3 is CASSEALGLGAKNIQYF. The CDR3 bases are TGTGCCAGCAGTGAAGCGCTGGGGCTTGGGGCCAAAAACATTCAGTACTTC.

CDR3 coding DNA: TGTGCCACCAGTGATTCCGGTGGACTCGAGCAGTACTTC. Translated: CATSDSGGLEQYF. The genes are TRBV24-1 and TRBJ2-7, with D maybe TRBD2 (5 bases). V was cut by 2 bases and J by 6 bases, with 10 bases left in between. Germline V lookup: CDR1 KGHDR, CDR2 SFDVKD. The CDR3 has 13 residues.

The CDR3 spells CASSEPTSLNEQFF. In nucleotides, the CDR3 is TGTGCCAGCAGTGAGCCGACTAGCCTCAATGAGCAGTTCTTC. The chain links TRBV6-1 to TRBJ2-1, with 7 bases matching TRBD2. V lost 3 bases, J lost 6 bases, and 5 bases stayed unmatched. This CDR3 contains 14 residues. Germline CDR1 is MNHNS and CDR2 is SASEGT.

This clone came up once. The chain employs TRBV7-9 and TRBJ1-1; perhaps TRBD1 as D (6 bases). V gave up 5 bases and J gave up 11 bases, with 18 bases separating them. The germline V gene encodes CDR1 SEHNR and CDR2 FQNEAQ (reference sequence). The CDR3 runs 13 residues. CDR3 loop: CASSGTQGLYAFF. The CDR3 DNA reads TGTGCCAGCAGCGGAACTCAGGGGTTGTATGCTTTCTTT.

This chain joins TRBV7-2 and TRBJ1-2; 10 positions match TRBD1. Germline V gives CDR1 SGHTA, CDR2 FQGNSA. J was trimmed by 8 bases and V by 4 bases; bases with no gene match: 13. The CDR3 spans 16 residues. CDR3 bases: TGTGCCAGCAGCTCCCCGGGACAGGGGCGACGGTCGGGCTACACCTTC. This sequence encodes CASSSPGQGRRSGYTF.

The chain links TRBV6-2 or TRBV6-3 to TRBJ2-3; 12 bases line up with TRBD2. CDR1 and CDR2 from the germline V gene are MNHEY and SVGEGT. The trim removed 2 bases at V and 6 bases at J, leaving 6 bases unmatched. The CDR3 runs to 16 residues. The CDR3 region has the DNA TGTGCCAGCAGTTACGCGACTAGCGGGGGTCGGGATACGCAGTATTTT. Its protein is CASSYATSGGRDTQYF.

The genes are TRBV7-3 and TRBJ2-1; 8 bases fit TRBD2. This CDR3 is built from 15 residues. The V gene end was trimmed by 3 bases and the J gene end by 2 bases; junction bases not matched to a gene: 3. Germline V gene data show CDR1 as SGHTA and CDR2 as FQGTGA. Here the CDR3 DNA reads TGTGCCAGCAGCTTCGGGACTAGTCCCTACAATGAGCAGTTCTTC. Its translation is CASSFGTSPYNEQFF.